Listed below are T cell receptor beta chains from one sample, sequenced in a study of blood T cell repertoires in COVID-19. Sequencing used immunoSEQ multiplex PCR; TCRdb keeps in-frame clones, though not all of them. The repertoire holds some 230,000 clones, with 80% to 85% as singletons. Sequences were obtained from peripheral blood. These receptor sequences come from a woman older than 75 with COVID-19, enrolled during active disease. The CDR3 runs from the conserved cysteine through the conserved F or W. The D gene is left open where the match is weak. Expanded clones get a size class; other rows say once, few or many, or leave the size out.

D: TRBD2
size: NA
J: TRBJ2-7
V: TRBV18
DNA: TGTGCCAGCTCACCCGGGACTACCTACGAGCAGTACTTC
CDR3: CASSPGTTYEQYF

D: TRBD1
size: NA
J: TRBJ2-7
V: TRBV6-2/TRBV6-3
DNA: TGTGCCAGCAGTTATGGCAGGGGGACCGAGCAGTACTTC
CDR3: CASSYGRGTEQYF

D: NA
size: NA
J: TRBJ1-1
V: TRBV30
DNA: TGTGCCTGGAATCGGAACACTGAAGCTTTCTTT
CDR3: CAWNRNTEAFF

D: NA
size: NA
J: TRBJ1-1
V: TRBV28
DNA: TGTGCCAGCAGTTCAGGGTTCTCCCGGCGAGCTTTCTTT
CDR3: CASSSGFSRRAFF

D: NA
size: NA
J: TRBJ1-1
V: TRBV6-6
DNA: TGTGCCAGCACCCCGACAGCCACTGTCACTGAAGCTTTCTTT
CDR3: CASTPTATVTEAFF

D: TRBD1
size: NA
J: TRBJ2-5
V: TRBV6-6
DNA: TGTGCCAGCAGTTACGGGGGACAGGGAGGGGAGACCCAGTACTTC
CDR3: CASSYGGQGGETQYF

D: NA
size: few
J: TRBJ1-6
V: TRBV3-1/TRBV3-2
DNA: TGTGCCAGCAGCCCTATCTGGGGGGGTGACTCACCCCTCCACTTT
CDR3: CASSPIWGGDSPLHF

D: TRBD1
size: NA
J: TRBJ2-7
V: TRBV24-1
DNA: TGTGCCACCAGCCCCGCAGGGGGCGATGCCTACGAGCAGTACTTC
CDR3: CATSPAGGDAYEQYF

D: NA
size: NA
J: TRBJ1-5
V: TRBV28
DNA: TGTGCCAGCAGCATTACTGGGCCAGGTCAGCCCCAGCATTTT
CDR3: CASSITGPGQPQHF

D: NA
size: NA
J: TRBJ1-3
V: TRBV6-5
DNA: TGTGCCAGCAGTTACACCGGCTCTGGAAACACCATATATTTT
CDR3: CASSYTGSGNTIYF

D: NA
size: once
J: TRBJ1-2
V: TRBV7-2
DNA: TGTGCCAGCAGCTTAGGACAGGTGTATGGCTACACCTTC
CDR3: CASSLGQVYGYTF

D: TRBD2
size: once
J: TRBJ2-1
V: TRBV5-4
DNA: TGTGCCAGCAGCAAATCTAGCGGGAGGACAGGTGAGCAGTTCTTC
CDR3: CASSKSSGRTGEQFF